These 4 T cell receptor beta chains were all obtained from the same sample, sequenced in a study of molecular identifiers for immune sequencing clone quantification. TCRdb reprocessed the PCR reads with MiXCR, giving one entry per CDR3 protein. In the table there are fewer than 70,000 distinct CDR3 sequences, around 18% of which are singletons. The sample taken for sequencing was naive CD8+ T cells from blood, with Jurkat cell RNA spiked in. Noted subset: FACS-sorted CD8+CD4-CCR7+CD45RA+ naive T cells. These receptors all come from a human donor in good health. Some libraries in this study had Jurkat cell RNA spiked in.

This clonotype was seen repeatedly, ten times or more. The chain uses TRBV7-8 and TRBJ2-1, with a possible D match to TRBD2 (6 bases). CDR1 SGHVS and CDR2 FQNEAQ come from the germline V gene. This CDR3 region has 18 residues. Trimming took off 4 bases at V and 0 bases at J, with 19 bases between the two ends. CDR3 DNA: TGTGCCAGCAGCTCCCCCAAAATAGCGGATAGCTCCTACAATGAGCAGTTCTTC. Encoded protein: CASSSPKIADSSYNEQFF.

Comments on this clonotype: Possible read error: a much larger clone is one base away. V gene TRBV20-1 combines with J gene TRBJ2-7; tentative D call: TRBD1 (6 bases). With 0 bases removed from V and 5 bases from J, the gap between germline ends came to 17 bases. Looked up from germline, CDR1 is DFQATT and CDR2 is SNEGSKA (reference sequence). The CDR3 has 15 amino acids. For the CDR3, the DNA is TGCAGTGCTAGAGATATTGTACAGGGTTCCAACGAGCAGTACTTC. Translated, it gives CSARDIVQGSNEQYF.

This clonotype was picked up many times. The chain recombines TRBV7-9 with TRBJ1-5; D might be TRBD1 (5 bases). The CDR3 spans 18 residues. Trimming removed 1 base from V and 0 bases from J, with 16 bases in between. Germline V CDR1 and CDR2: SEHNR, FQNEAQ (reference sequence). The CDR3 DNA reads TGTGCCAGCAGCTTAGTAGGGGATATCCCTTCTAGCAATCAGCCCCAGCATTTT. Translation gives CASSLVGDIPSSNQPQHF. Supplemented by reference TRBV7-9 and TRBJ1-5, the full variable domain reads DTGVSQNPRHKITKRGQNVTFRCDPISEHNRLYWYRQTLGQGPEFLTYFQNEAQLEKSRLLSDRFSAERPKGSFSTLEIQRTEQGDSAMYLCASSLVGDIPSSNQPQHFGDGTRLSIL.

This clonotype has a count of ten or more. The chain uses TRBV30 and TRBJ2-3; no clear D gene. The CDR3 loop spans 10 amino acids. Germline CDR1 GTSNPN, CDR2 SVGIG (reference sequence). V was shortened by 4 bases and J by 5 bases, with 4 bases between the two germline ends. CDR3 region: CAWKEDTQYF. DNA of the CDR3: TGTGCCTGGAAAGAAGATACGCAGTATTTT.